A single sample gave rise to the 17 T cell receptor beta chains below, sequenced in a study of blood T cell repertoires in COVID-19 (TCRdb year 2020). Library preparation was by the immunoSEQ multiplex PCR assay. The table was pulled from immuneACCESS by TCRdb, which kept in-frame rearrangements only. Such tables lose some clones; where checked, under half of the loss comes from unresolved V genes, and the rest has no known cause. Here the sample has about 120,000 clones; approximately 85% occur a single time. The ten largest clones add up to roughly 11% of the sample. Sequencing was performed on peripheral blood. The source of these receptors is an elderly man with acute or convalescent COVID-19.

This chain connects TRBV11-2 to TRBJ1-2, with D perhaps TRBD1 (6 bases). The length of the CDR3 is 13 residues. Trimming cost V 3 bases and J 8 bases, with 13 bases left between them. CDR1 is SGHAT and CDR2 is FQNNGV in the germline V gene. CDR3 DNA: TGTGCCAGCAGCTTCCAACAGGGTGTAGGCTACACCTTC. Its protein is CASSFQQGVGYTF.

The chain has TRBV11-2 and TRBJ2-1; 14 bases agree with TRBD2. The CDR3 runs to 15 residues. J gave up 7 bases and V 5 bases, and 4 bases lay outside the gene matches. The germline gives CDR1 SGHAT, CDR2 FQNNGV. The CDR3 nucleotides are TGTGCCAGCAGCCCGGGACTAGCGGGAGATAATGAGCAGTTCTTC. The encoded protein is CASSPGLAGDNEQFF.

This rearrangement joins TRBV10-3 to TRBJ1-4; perhaps TRBD1 as D (6 bases). This CDR3 spans 16 amino acids. Trimming removed 4 bases at V and 8 bases at J, with 20 bases between. Germline V CDR1 and CDR2: ENHRY, SYGVKD. The CDR3: CAISVGLQGWGEKLFF. The DNA for the CDR3 is TGTGCCATCAGTGTAGGACTGCAGGGGTGGGGCGAAAAACTGTTTTTT.

The genes are TRBV6-5 and TRBJ1-5, with D unresolved. CDR1 and CDR2 (germline): MNHEY, SVGAGI. V gave up 7 bases and J gave up 3 bases, with 16 bases separating them. This CDR3 region has 15 residues. CDR3 in DNA: TGTGCCAGCACCATCTCCAGGCAGAACAATCAGCCCCAGCATTTT. It yields the protein CASTISRQNNQPQHF.

The genes are TRBV29-1 and TRBJ2-2; TRBD1 might be the D (6 bases). This CDR3 comprises 13 residues. With 5 bases removed from V and 6 bases from J, the gap between germline ends came to 13 bases. Looked up from germline, CDR1 is SQVTM and CDR2 is ANQGSEA. The CDR3 region is CSVSPQGAGELFF. The DNA of the CDR3 is TGCAGCGTTTCCCCACAGGGAGCCGGGGAGCTGTTTTTT.

The chain is built from TRBV6-6 and TRBJ1-1; D possibly corresponds to TRBD1 (6 bases). This CDR3 has 14 residues. Germline V gene lookup returns CDR1 MNHNY and CDR2 SVGAGI (reference sequence). Trimming removed 6 bases at V and 0 bases at J, with 11 bases between. The CDR3 spells CASSPGTLNTEAFF. The CDR3 DNA sequence: TGTGCCAGCAGCCCCGGGACATTGAACACTGAAGCTTTCTTT.

V is TRBV11-2 and J is TRBJ1-2; TRBD1 matches 7 bases. The CDR3 totals 15 residues. CDR1 SGHAT and CDR2 FQNNGV come from the germline V gene. J was trimmed by 4 bases and V by 1 base; bases with no gene match: 6. This chain's CDR3 is CASSLGQGVVYGYTF. The CDR3 DNA reads TGTGCCAGCAGCTTAGGGCAGGGGGTTGTCTATGGCTACACCTTC.

The rearrangement uses TRBV21-1 and TRBJ2-2; the listed D gene, TRBD1, was not tested against the DNA. TRBV21-1 is a pseudogene segment. This CDR3 is built from 16 residues. In DNA, the CDR3 is TGTGCCAGCAGCAAAGGCGACAGGACGAACACCGGGGAGCTGTTTTTT. Translation gives CASSKGDRTNTGELFF.

Worth noting for this clone: Other DNA sequences in the sample encode the same CDR3. The J gene is TRBJ1-2, the V gene TRBV5-1; TRBD1 matches at 8 bases. From germline, CDR1 is SGHRS and CDR2 YFSETQ. The CDR3 extends over 13 amino acids. V lost 3 bases to trimming and J lost 4 bases; unmatched junction nucleotides: 2. The CDR3: CASSSGQGYGYTF. The CDR3, as DNA: TGCGCCAGCAGCTCAGGACAGGGCTATGGCTACACCTTC. The full variable domain, in which reference TRBV5-1 and TRBJ1-2 provide the parts outside the CDR3, is KAGVTQTPRYLIKTRGQQVTLSCSPISGHRSVSWYQQTPGQGLQFLFEYFSETQRNKGNFPGRFSGRQFSNSRSEMNVSTLELGDSALYLCASSSGQGYGYTFGSGTRLTVV.

This chain joins TRBV7-8 and TRBJ1-1; maybe TRBD1 (5 bases). Trimming pared 3 bases from V and 1 base from J, leaving 15 bases between. The CDR3 is made up of 16 amino acids. Germline V gives CDR1 SGHVS, CDR2 FQNEAQ. Here the CDR3 reads CASSFYSRQPNTEAFF. The CDR3 DNA sequence: TGTGCCAGCAGCTTTTATAGTAGACAGCCGAACACTGAAGCTTTCTTT.

The chain uses TRBV15 and TRBJ2-1, with D possibly matching TRBD2 (6 bases). The CDR3 spans 15 residues. Germline V gene lookup returns CDR1 LNHNV and CDR2 YYDKDF (reference sequence). V lost 6 bases to trimming and J lost 1 base, with 13 bases between them. The CDR3: CATRVSSVSYNEQFF. The CDR3 nucleotides are TGTGCCACCAGAGTCTCTAGCGTGTCCTACAATGAGCAGTTCTTC.

J is TRBJ2-1 and V is TRBV9; 9 nucleotides line up with TRBD2. CDR1 is SGDLS, CDR2 YYNGEE, per germline. There are 15 residues in the CDR3. Trimming took 0 bases from V and 9 from J; bases not matched to a gene: 7. CDR3 in DNA: TGTGCCAGCAGCGTAGTGGCGGGAGGGCCGGTTGAGCAGTTCTTC. Amino acids: CASSVVAGGPVEQFF. The full variable domain, with the rest looked up from reference TRBV9 and TRBJ2-1, is DSGVTQTPKHLITATGQRVTLRCSPRSGDLSVYWYQQSLDQGLQFLIQYYNGEERAKGNILERFSAQQFPDLHSELNLSSLELGDSALYFCASSVVAGGPVEQFFGPGTRLTVL.

The genes are TRBV5-5 and TRBJ1-4, with D perhaps matching TRBD1 (5 bases). This CDR3 contains 14 residues. V was trimmed by 1 base and J by 8 bases, leaving 12 bases between them. The germline V gene has CDR1 SGHKS and CDR2 YYEKEE (reference sequence). The CDR3 is CASSLIREGEKLFF. CDR3 DNA: TGTGCCAGCAGCTTGATCAGGGAGGGAGAAAAACTGTTTTTT. Filled out from reference TRBV5-5 and TRBJ1-4, the complete variable domain reads DAGVTQSPTHLIKTRGQQVTLRCSPISGHKSVSWYQQVLGQGPQFIFQYYEKEERGRGNFPDRFSARQFPNYSSELNVNALLLGDSALYLCASSLIREGEKLFFGSGTQLSVL.

This clone was recorded once. V is TRBV7-8 and J is TRBJ1-1, with TRBD1 matching 9 bases. This CDR3 is 13 amino acids long. The junction had 6 bases not matched to a gene; V was cut back by 5 bases and J by 8 bases. Germline values: CDR1 SGHVS, CDR2 FQNEAQ. The CDR3 DNA is TGTGCCAGCAGCCGGGGACAGGGCATGGAAGCTTTCTTT. Translation: CASSRGQGMEAFF.

The chain recombines TRBV6-6 with TRBJ2-7; 7 bases align to TRBD2. The germline gives CDR1 MNHNY, CDR2 SVGAGI (reference sequence). V lost 7 bases to trimming and J lost 4 bases; unmatched junction nucleotides: 10. The CDR3 has 14 amino acids. CDR3 DNA: TGTGCCAGCACTCCCGGGGGGTCGGAATACGAGCAGTACTTC. This sequence encodes CASTPGGSEYEQYF.

Only a few counts were recorded for this clone. This chain links TRBV7-6 with TRBJ1-1, with D uncertain. V shed 4 bases and J shed 3 bases, with 15 bases lying between them. CDR1 SGHVS and CDR2 FNYEAQ come from the germline V gene. The CDR3 has 15 residues. In DNA form, the CDR3 reads TGTGCCAGCAGCTCCTCCTCGGGGTTCGACACTGAAGCTTTCTTT. Its translation: CASSSSSGFDTEAFF.

This clone was seen only a few times. The J gene is TRBJ1-2, the V gene TRBV19; maybe TRBD1 (6 bases). This CDR3 has 17 residues. Germline V gene data show CDR1 as LNHDA and CDR2 as SQIVND (reference sequence). V gave up 6 bases and J gave up 7 bases, with 27 bases separating them. CDR3 amino acids: CASSRLEDRSDYRGYTF. The CDR3 DNA is TGTGCCAGTAGCCGCCTAGAGGACAGATCTGATTACCGTGGCTACACCTTC.